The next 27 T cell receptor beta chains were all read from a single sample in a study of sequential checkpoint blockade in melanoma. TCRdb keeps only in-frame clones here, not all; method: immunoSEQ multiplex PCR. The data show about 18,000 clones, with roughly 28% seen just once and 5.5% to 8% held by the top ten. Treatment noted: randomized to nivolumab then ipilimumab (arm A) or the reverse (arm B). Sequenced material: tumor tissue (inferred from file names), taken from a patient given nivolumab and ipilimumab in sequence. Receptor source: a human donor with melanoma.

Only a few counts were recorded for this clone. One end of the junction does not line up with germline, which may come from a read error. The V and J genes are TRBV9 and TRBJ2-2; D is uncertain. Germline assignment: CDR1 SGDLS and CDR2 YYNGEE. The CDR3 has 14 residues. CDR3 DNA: TGTGCCAGCAGCGTAGGGATAAGGACCGCGGAGCTGTTTTTT. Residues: CASSVGIRTAELFF. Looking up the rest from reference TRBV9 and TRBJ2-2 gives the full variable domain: DSGVTQTPKHLITATGQRVTLRCSPRSGDLSVYWYQQSLDQGLQFLIQYYNGEERAKGNILERFSAQQFPDLHSELNLSSLELGDSALYFCASSVGIRTAELFFGEGSRLTVL.

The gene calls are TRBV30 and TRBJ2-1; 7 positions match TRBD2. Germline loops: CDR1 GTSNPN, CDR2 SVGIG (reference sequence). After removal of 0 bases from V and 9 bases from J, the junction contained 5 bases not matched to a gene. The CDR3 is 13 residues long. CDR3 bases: TGTGCCTGGAGTGTTATGGCGGGAGCTGAGCAGTTCTTC. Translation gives CAWSVMAGAEQFF.

As DNA, the CDR3 is TGTGCCAGCGGCGCGAGGACAGGCTTACACTATGGCTACACCTTC. Its protein product is CASGARTGLHYGYTF. This sequence joins TRBV6-8 and TRBJ1-2; 7 positions agree with TRBD1. J lost 3 bases, V lost 8 bases, and 12 bases had no gene match. This CDR3 spans 15 amino acids. Germline V CDR1 and CDR2: MNHGY, SAAAGT.

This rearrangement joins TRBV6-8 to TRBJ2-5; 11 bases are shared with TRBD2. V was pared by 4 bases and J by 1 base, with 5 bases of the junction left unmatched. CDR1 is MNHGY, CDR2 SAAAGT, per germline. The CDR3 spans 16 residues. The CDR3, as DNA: TGTGCCAGCAGTTTAGGGCTAGCGGGGGGCCAAGAGACCCAGTACTTC. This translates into CASSLGLAGGQETQYF.

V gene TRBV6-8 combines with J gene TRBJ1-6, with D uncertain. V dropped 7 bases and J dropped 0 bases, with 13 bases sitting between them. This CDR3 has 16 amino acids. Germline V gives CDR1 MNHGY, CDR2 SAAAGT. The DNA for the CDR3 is TGTGCCAGCACAGTCGGCAGCCTCTCCTATAATTCACCCCTCCACTTT. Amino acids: CASTVGSLSYNSPLHF.

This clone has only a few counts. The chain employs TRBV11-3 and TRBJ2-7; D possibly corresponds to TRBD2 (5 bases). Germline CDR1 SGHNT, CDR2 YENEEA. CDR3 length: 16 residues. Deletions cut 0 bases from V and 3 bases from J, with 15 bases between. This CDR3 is CASSLESRGSNYEQYF. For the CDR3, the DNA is TGTGCCAGCAGCTTAGAAAGCAGAGGGAGCAACTACGAGCAGTACTTC.

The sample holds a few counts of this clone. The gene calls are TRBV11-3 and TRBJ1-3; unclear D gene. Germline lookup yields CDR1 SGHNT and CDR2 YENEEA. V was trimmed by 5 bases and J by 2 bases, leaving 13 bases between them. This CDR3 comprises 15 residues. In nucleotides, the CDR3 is TGTGCCAGCAGCCCCCGAGGTCTTACTGGAAACACCATATATTTT. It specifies CASSPRGLTGNTIYF.

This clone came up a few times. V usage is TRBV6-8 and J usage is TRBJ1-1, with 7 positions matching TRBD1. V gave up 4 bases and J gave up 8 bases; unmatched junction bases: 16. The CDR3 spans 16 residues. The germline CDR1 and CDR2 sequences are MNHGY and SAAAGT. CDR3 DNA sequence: TGTGCCAGCAGTTTTTTACTGAAGGGGGCCCTACGCGAAGCTTTCTTT. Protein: CASSFLLKGALREAFF.

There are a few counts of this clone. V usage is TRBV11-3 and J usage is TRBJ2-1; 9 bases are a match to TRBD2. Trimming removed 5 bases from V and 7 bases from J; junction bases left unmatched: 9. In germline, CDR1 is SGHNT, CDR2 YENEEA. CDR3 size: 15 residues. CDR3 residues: CASSVTSGVTNEQFF. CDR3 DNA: TGTGCCAGCAGCGTGACTAGCGGAGTAACAAATGAGCAGTTCTTC.

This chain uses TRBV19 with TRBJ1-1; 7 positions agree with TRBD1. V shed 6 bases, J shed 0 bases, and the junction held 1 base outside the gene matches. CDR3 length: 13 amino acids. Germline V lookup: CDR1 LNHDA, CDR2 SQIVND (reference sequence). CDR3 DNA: TGTGCCAGTAGCGGGACAGTGAACACTGAAGCTTTCTTT. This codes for CASSGTVNTEAFF.

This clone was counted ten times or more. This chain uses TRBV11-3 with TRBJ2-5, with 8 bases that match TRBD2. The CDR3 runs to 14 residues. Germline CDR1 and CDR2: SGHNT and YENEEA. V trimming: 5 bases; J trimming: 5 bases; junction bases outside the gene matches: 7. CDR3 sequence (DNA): TGTGCCAGCAGCCCCGGGGGGGTACGGGAGACCCAGTACTTC. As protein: CASSPGGVRETQYF.

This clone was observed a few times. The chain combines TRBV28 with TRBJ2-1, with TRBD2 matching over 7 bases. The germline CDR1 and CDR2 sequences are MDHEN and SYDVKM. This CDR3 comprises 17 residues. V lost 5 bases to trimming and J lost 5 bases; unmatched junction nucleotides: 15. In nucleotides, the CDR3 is TGTGCCAGCAGTCCATTAAGGACTAGACTCGTCAACAATGAGCAGTTCTTC. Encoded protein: CASSPLRTRLVNNEQFF.

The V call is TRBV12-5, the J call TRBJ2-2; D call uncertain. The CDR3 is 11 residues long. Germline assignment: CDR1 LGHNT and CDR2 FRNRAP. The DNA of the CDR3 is TGTGCCAGCCGGCGGTCCGGGGAGCTGTTTTTT. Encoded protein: CASRRSGELFF.

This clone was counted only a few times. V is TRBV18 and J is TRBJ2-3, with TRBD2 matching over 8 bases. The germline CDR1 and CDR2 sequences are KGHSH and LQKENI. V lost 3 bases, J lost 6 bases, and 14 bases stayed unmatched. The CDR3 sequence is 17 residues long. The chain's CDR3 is CASSPVRAGGPKDTQYF. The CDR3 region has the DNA TGTGCCAGCTCACCGGTCCGGGCGGGGGGCCCCAAGGATACGCAGTATTTT.

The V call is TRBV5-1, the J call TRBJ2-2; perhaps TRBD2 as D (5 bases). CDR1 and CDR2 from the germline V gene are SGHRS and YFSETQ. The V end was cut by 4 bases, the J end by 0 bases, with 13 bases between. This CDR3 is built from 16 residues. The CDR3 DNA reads TGCGCCAGCAGCACGGGAACTGACTCGAACACCGGGGAGCTGTTTTTT. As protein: CASSTGTDSNTGELFF. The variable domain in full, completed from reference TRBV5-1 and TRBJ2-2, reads KAGVTQTPRYLIKTRGQQVTLSCSPISGHRSVSWYQQTPGQGLQFLFEYFSETQRNKGNFPGRFSGRQFSNSRSEMNVSTLELGDSALYLCASSTGTDSNTGELFFGEGSRLTVL.

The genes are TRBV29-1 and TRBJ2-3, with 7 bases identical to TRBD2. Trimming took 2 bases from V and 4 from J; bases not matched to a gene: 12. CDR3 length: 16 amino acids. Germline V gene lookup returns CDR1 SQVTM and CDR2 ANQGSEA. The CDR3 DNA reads TGCAGCGTTGAACCCGTCAGCGGGATTACCTCAGATACGCAGTATTTT. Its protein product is CSVEPVSGITSDTQYF.

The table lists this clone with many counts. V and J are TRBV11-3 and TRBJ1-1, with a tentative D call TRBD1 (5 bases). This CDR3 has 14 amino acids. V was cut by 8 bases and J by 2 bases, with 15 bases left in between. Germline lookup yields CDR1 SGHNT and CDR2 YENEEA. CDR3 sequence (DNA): TGTGCCAGCGGGGCGGGGTCGGGAAACACTGAAGCTTTCTTT. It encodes CASGAGSGNTEAFF.

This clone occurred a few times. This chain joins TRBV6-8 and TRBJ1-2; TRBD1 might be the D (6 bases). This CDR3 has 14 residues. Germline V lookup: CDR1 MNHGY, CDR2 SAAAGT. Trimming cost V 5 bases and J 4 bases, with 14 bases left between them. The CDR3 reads CASSHKQGSYGYTF. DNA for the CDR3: TGTGCCAGCAGTCATAAACAGGGATCCTATGGCTACACCTTC.

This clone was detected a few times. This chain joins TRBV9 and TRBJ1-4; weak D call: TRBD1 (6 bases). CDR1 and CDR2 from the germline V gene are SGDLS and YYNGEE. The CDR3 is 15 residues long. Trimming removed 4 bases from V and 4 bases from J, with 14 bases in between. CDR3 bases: TGTGCCAGCAGCTTCCGGGACACCAATAATGAAAAACTGTTTTTT. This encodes CASSFRDTNNEKLFF.

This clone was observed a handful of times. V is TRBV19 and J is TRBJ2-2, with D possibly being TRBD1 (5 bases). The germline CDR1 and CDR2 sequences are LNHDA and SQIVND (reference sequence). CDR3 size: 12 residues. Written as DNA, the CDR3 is TGTGCTACGTACAGGAGAACCGGGGAGCTGTTTTTT. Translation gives CATYRRTGELFF.

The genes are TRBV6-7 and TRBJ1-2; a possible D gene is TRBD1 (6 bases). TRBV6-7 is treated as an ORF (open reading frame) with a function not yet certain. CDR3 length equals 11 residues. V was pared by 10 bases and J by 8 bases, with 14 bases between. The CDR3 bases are TGTGCCATCACTGCTGGGGGCGGCTACACCTTC. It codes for CAITAGGGYTF.

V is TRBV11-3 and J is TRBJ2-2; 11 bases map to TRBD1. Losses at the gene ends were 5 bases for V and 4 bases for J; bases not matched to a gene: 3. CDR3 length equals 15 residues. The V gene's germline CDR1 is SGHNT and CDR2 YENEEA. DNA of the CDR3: TGTGCCAGCAGCATGGGACAGGGGGTCACCGGGGAGCTGTTTTTT. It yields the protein CASSMGQGVTGELFF.

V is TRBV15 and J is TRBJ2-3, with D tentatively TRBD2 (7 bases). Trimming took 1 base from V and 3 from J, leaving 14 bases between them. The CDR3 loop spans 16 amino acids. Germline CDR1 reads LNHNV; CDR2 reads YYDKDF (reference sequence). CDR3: CATSRGRAGATDTQYF. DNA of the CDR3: TGTGCCACCAGCAGAGGACGGGCGGGGGCAACAGATACGCAGTATTTT.

The CDR3 loop reads CASERDYTDTQYF. In DNA form, the CDR3 reads TGTGCCAGTGAAAGGGACTACACAGATACGCAGTATTTT. The chain carries TRBV25-1 and TRBJ2-3, with 7 bases fitting TRBD2. V trimming: 9 bases; J trimming: 2 bases; junction bases outside the gene matches: 5. The CDR3 has 13 residues. Germline V gene sequence: CDR1 MGHDK, CDR2 SYGVNS.

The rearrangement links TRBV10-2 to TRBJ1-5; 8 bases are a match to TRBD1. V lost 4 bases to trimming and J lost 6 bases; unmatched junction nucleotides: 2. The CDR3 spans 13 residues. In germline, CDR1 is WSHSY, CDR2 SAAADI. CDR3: CASSGTGSQPQHF. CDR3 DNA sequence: TGCGCCAGCAGTGGGACAGGGAGTCAGCCCCAGCATTTT.

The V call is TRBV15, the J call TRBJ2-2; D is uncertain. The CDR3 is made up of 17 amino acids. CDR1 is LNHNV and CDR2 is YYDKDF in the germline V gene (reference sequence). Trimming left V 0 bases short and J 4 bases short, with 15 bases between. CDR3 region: CATSRDFLGPGTGELFF. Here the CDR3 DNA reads TGTGCCACCAGCAGAGATTTTCTTGGGCCCGGCACCGGGGAGCTGTTTTTT.

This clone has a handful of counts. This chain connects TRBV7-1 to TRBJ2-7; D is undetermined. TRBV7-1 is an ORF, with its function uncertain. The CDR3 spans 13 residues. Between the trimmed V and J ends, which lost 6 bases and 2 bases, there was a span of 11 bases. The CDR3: CASSRTEAYEQYF. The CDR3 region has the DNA TGTGCCAGCAGTAGGACGGAAGCCTACGAGCAGTACTTC.